This is a list of T cell receptor beta chains from one sample in a study of human T cells and chemical hapten exposure. TCRdb re-derived calls from the RACE reads in MiXCR, one entry per CDR3 protein. This table has some 65,000 distinct CDR3 sequences, around 6.1% appearing once. Sequenced: whole blood. The receptors come from a female donor in good health. Some clones in this sample may be carry-over from other donors' samples. The CDR3 runs from the conserved cysteine through the conserved F or W. Fields, in order: D gene, clone size, J gene, V gene, CDR3 protein, CDR3 DNA. The D gene is left open where the match is weak. Size is omitted from some rows. Given values are once, few, many or a class for expanded clones.

d_gene: TRBD1; abundance: .; j_gene: TRBJ1-1; v_gene: TRBV29-1; CDR3aa: CSVATGGTEAFF; CDR3nt: TGCAGCGTGGCCACAGGGGGCACTGAAGCTTTCTTT
d_gene: TRBD2; abundance: many; j_gene: TRBJ2-3; v_gene: TRBV20-1; CDR3aa: CSARGLAGVDTQYF; CDR3nt: TGCAGTGCTCGCGGACTAGCGGGAGTGGATACGCAGTATTTT
d_gene: TRBD2; abundance: many; j_gene: TRBJ2-7; v_gene: TRBV9; CDR3aa: CASSGLAGEEQYF; CDR3nt: TGTGCCAGCAGCGGACTAGCGGGAGAGGAGCAGTACTTC
d_gene: .; abundance: many; j_gene: TRBJ2-3; v_gene: TRBV18; CDR3aa: CASSRDTDTQYF; CDR3nt: TGTGCCAGCTCTCGAGACACAGATACGCAGTATTTT
d_gene: TRBD2; abundance: many; j_gene: TRBJ2-7; v_gene: TRBV20-1; CDR3aa: CSARVAGGAYEQYF; CDR3nt: TGCAGTGCTAGAGTGGCGGGAGGCGCCTACGAGCAGTACTTC
d_gene: .; abundance: .; j_gene: TRBJ2-3; v_gene: TRBV30; CDR3aa: CAWSETRGTQYF; CDR3nt: TGTGCCTGGAGCGAAACCAGGGGTACGCAGTATTTT
d_gene: .; abundance: many; j_gene: TRBJ1-3; v_gene: TRBV4-1; CDR3aa: CASSQELLYSGNTIYF; CDR3nt: TGCGCCAGCAGCCAAGAGTTATTATACTCTGGAAACACCATATATTTT
d_gene: TRBD2; abundance: few; j_gene: TRBJ2-3; v_gene: TRBV6-1; CDR3aa: CASSESSMSGRAGGTDTQYF; CDR3nt: TGTGCCAGCAGTGAATCTTCAATGAGCGGGAGGGCCGGTGGCACAGATACGCAGTATTTT
d_gene: .; abundance: .; j_gene: TRBJ2-5; v_gene: TRBV4-1; CDR3aa: CASSQDTGFETQYF; CDR3nt: TGCGCCAGCAGCCAAGATACGGGATTCGAGACCCAGTACTTC
d_gene: TRBD1; abundance: many; j_gene: TRBJ1-4; v_gene: TRBV7-2; CDR3aa: CASSLGQGVRDEKLFF; CDR3nt: TGTGCCAGCAGCTTAGGCCAGGGGGTTCGAGATGAAAAACTGTTTTTT
d_gene: .; abundance: few; j_gene: TRBJ1-2; v_gene: TRBV4-1; CDR3aa: CASSQDWGGNYGYTF; CDR3nt: TGCGCCAGCAGCCAAGATTGGGGGGGTAACTATGGCTACACCTTC
d_gene: .; abundance: many; j_gene: TRBJ2-3; v_gene: TRBV7-2; CDR3aa: CASSLVGDTQYF; CDR3nt: TGTGCCAGCAGCTTAGTTGGAGATACGCAGTATTTT
d_gene: .; abundance: many; j_gene: TRBJ2-1; v_gene: TRBV11-2; CDR3aa: CASSLDFGNNEQFF; CDR3nt: TGTGCCAGCAGCTTAGATTTCGGGAACAATGAGCAGTTCTTC
d_gene: .; abundance: many; j_gene: TRBJ1-1; v_gene: TRBV28; CDR3aa: CATEFIGGGLTEAFF; CDR3nt: TGTGCCACCGAGTTTATTGGCGGGGGGCTTACTGAAGCTTTCTTT
d_gene: .; abundance: few; j_gene: TRBJ1-3; v_gene: TRBV2; CDR3aa: CASRSGNTIYF; CDR3nt: TGTGCCAGCAGATCTGGAAACACCATATATTTT
d_gene: .; abundance: many; j_gene: TRBJ2-5; v_gene: TRBV20-1; CDR3aa: CRVLRTQETQYF; CDR3nt: TGCAGGGTCCTTCGGACGCAAGAGACCCAGTACTTC
d_gene: TRBD2; abundance: .; j_gene: TRBJ2-7; v_gene: TRBV13; CDR3aa: CASSLGGTSGAAYEQYF; CDR3nt: TGTGCCAGCAGCTTAGGAGGGACTAGCGGGGCCGCGTACGAGCAGTACTTC
d_gene: TRBD2; abundance: many; j_gene: TRBJ2-7; v_gene: TRBV6-1; CDR3aa: CASSDISGSSNEQYF; CDR3nt: TGTGCCAGCAGTGATATTAGCGGGAGTAGTAACGAGCAGTACTTC